The clone carrying this T cell receptor (beta chain) was counted ten times or more. Its antigen is not known. The sample comes from a study of T cells in Graves' hyperthyroidism and ophthalmopathy. Looking at the study overall: Peripheral blood collection took place at initial diagnosis, before any treatment. Study conclusions and caveats: Most clonotypes expanded in thyroid above 0.001 were likewise present in blood.

TCR beta CDR3 regions were amplified from RNA. The HTBI primer set drove a first-round RT-PCR of the TCR CDR3. TCRdb re-analysed the multiplex PCR reads in MiXCR, keeping a single row per CDR3 protein. Found here are roughly 600,000 distinct CDR3 sequences, approximately 14% of them singletons; the top ten hold roughly an eighth. Exclusions: uncontrolled infection, other autoimmune disease, pregnancy, lactation. Sequencing input: blood. This sequence was found in a woman in her fifties or sixties with Graves' ophthalmopathy.

CDR3: CASTDNTRGRNSPLHF. CDR3 DNA sequence: TGTGCCAGCACGGACAATACCAGGGGGCGGAATTCACCCCTCCACTTT. The chain employs TRBV2 and TRBJ1-6; 8 bases fit TRBD1. Germline V gives CDR1 SNHLY, CDR2 FYNNEI. V shed 7 bases, J shed 7 bases, and the junction held 12 bases outside the gene matches. The CDR3 sequence is 16 residues long.